A selection of T cell receptor beta chains follows, all from one sample in a study of response to subunit inactivated influenza vaccine. TCRdb used MiXCR to reprocess the RT-PCR reads, holding one entry per CDR3 protein. The sample holds about 310,000 distinct CDR3 sequences; around a fifth are singletons and the top ten take 10% to 13%. This material consisted of PBMCs from blood, taken about 20 months after vaccination. The receptors shown here come from a man aged 50 to 69 who received an inactivated influenza vaccine. CDR3s include the opening cysteine and the closing phenylalanine or tryptophan. A D gene is named only where the DNA matches it firmly. The size entry is marked missing in some rows and otherwise reads once, few, many or a size class.

j_call d_call clone_size v_call cdr3_nt cdr3_aa
TRBJ2-5 TRBD1 few TRBV7-9 TGTGCCAGCAGGGGTCCCGGGACAGCTCCTGGGGAGACCCAGTACTTC CASRGPGTAPGETQYF
TRBJ1-5 . few TRBV15 TGTGCCACCGGGTCCCAGCAGAATAGCAATCAGCCCCAGCATTTT CATGSQQNSNQPQHF
TRBJ2-7 . few TRBV7-2 TGTGCCAGCAGCTTATCTCCAGGGAGCTCCTACGAGCAGTACTTC CASSLSPGSSYEQYF
TRBJ2-7 . few TRBV20-1 TGCAGTGCTCCCGGGGCCTCGAACGAGCAGTACTTC CSAPGASNEQYF
TRBJ1-1 TRBD1 . TRBV30 TGTGCCTGGAGTGTACAGGGGGCAGGGATTATTTCGACTGAAGCTTTCTTT CAWSVQGAGIISTEAFF
TRBJ2-7 . . TRBV11-2 TGTGCCAGCAGCTTAGGGGCAGTTGTTTCCTACGAGCAGTACTTC CASSLGAVVSYEQYF
TRBJ2-7 TRBD1 . TRBV29-1 TGCAGCACGGAGGACAGGGACGAGCAGTACTTC CSTEDRDEQYF
TRBJ1-2 . many TRBV20-1 TGCAGTGCTAGAACCGGGCCAGTAGCGCTACGGGGCTACACCTTC CSARTGPVALRGYTF
TRBJ2-1 . . TRBV7-2 TGTGCCAGCAGCCCGACTACCTACAATGAGCAGTTCTTC CASSPTTYNEQFF
TRBJ1-1 . . TRBV20-1 TGCAGTGCTAGAGATTCGGGGGGGCAGAATGAAGCTTTCTTT CSARDSGGQNEAFF
TRBJ2-1 TRBD2 . TRBV3-1 TGTGCCAGCAGCCGGGGGACTACCTCCTACAATGAGCAGTTCTTC CASSRGTTSYNEQFF
TRBJ1-6 . . TRBV5-1 TGCGCCAGCAGCCCGGGGTCGGGGCCAGGGGCAAGCTCCTATAATTCACCCCTCCACTTT CASSPGSGPGASSYNSPLHF
TRBJ1-1 . . TRBV6-5 TGTGCCAGCAGGATGATCCGGGGCCAAGCTTTCTTT CASRMIRGQAFF
TRBJ1-6 TRBD1 few TRBV12-3/TRBV12-4 TGTGCCAGCAGTGACAGGGCGGTTTCACCCCTCCACTTT CASSDRAVSPLHF
TRBJ2-1 . . TRBV10-3 TGTGCCATCAGTGAGTCAGGTACTTACAATGAGCAGTTCTTC CAISESGTYNEQFF
TRBJ1-1 . . TRBV7-2 TGTGCCAGCAGCCGAATGAGAAGGGGTTCCGAAGCTTTCTTT CASSRMRRGSEAFF
TRBJ2-1 . . TRBV6-1 TGTGCCAGCAGTGAAGCTGGGCTAGGCTCCTACAATGAGCAGTTCTTC CASSEAGLGSYNEQFF
TRBJ1-4 . . TRBV6-2/TRBV6-3 TGTGCCAGCAGTAAAGAGGCAACTAATGAAAAACTGTTTTTT CASSKEATNEKLFF
TRBJ2-2 TRBD2 few TRBV23-1 TGCGCCAGCCCCCCCCAAAAGCGGGAAACGAACACCGGGGAGCTGTTTTTT CASPPQKRETNTGELFF
TRBJ2-2 TRBD1 . TRBV5-1 TGCGCCAGCAGAAACCGGGACAGGCGCACCGGGGAGCTGTTTTTT CASRNRDRRTGELFF
TRBJ1-1 . few TRBV28 TGTGCCAGCAGTTTATTTCAAGGGGTGAACACTGAAGCTTTCTTT CASSLFQGVNTEAFF
TRBJ2-7 TRBD2 . TRBV20-1 TGCAGTGCCCCCGGACTAGCTAGCGGGAGGTTCGTCGAGCAGTACTTC CSAPGLASGRFVEQYF
TRBJ2-1 TRBD2 few TRBV28 TGTGCCAGCAGTCTACTCGCGGGGGGTTACAATGAGCAGTTCTTC CASSLLAGGYNEQFF
TRBJ2-2 . few TRBV7-2 TGTGCCAGCAGCTCCAGACGGGACGGGGAGCTGTTTTTT CASSSRRDGELFF
TRBJ2-2 . . TRBV5-1 TGCGCCAGCAGCCAAACAGGGACGAACACCGGGGAGCTGTTTTTT CASSQTGTNTGELFF
TRBJ2-2 . few TRBV20-1 TGCAGTGTTCTCGGCTGGAACACCGGGGAGCTGTTTTTT CSVLGWNTGELFF
TRBJ1-4 TRBD1 many TRBV12-3/TRBV12-4 TGTGCCAGCAGTACCCTACAGGGGGTTCGTGAAAAACTGTTTTTT CASSTLQGVREKLFF
TRBJ1-6 . . TRBV5-4 TGTGCCAGCAGCTTCGAGTTATCCTATAATTCACCCCTCCACTTT CASSFELSYNSPLHF
TRBJ1-4 . many TRBV20-1 TGCAGTGCTAGGCCTCGGGGGGCCGAGGAAAAACTGTTTTTT CSARPRGAEEKLFF
TRBJ2-7 . . TRBV3-1 TGTGCCAGCAGCTTAACAGGGTTCGAGCAGTACTTC CASSLTGFEQYF
TRBJ1-6 . few TRBV11-2 TGTGCCAGCAGCTTCCCCGTGGGGGGATCAAGGAATTCACCCCTCCACTTT CASSFPVGGSRNSPLHF
TRBJ1-3 . few TRBV27 TGTGCCAGCAGAACCCTGAGTGGGGGAAACACCATATATTTT CASRTLSGGNTIYF
TRBJ2-3 . many TRBV2 TGTGCCAGCAGAAGACAGTCCACAGATACGCAGTATTTT CASRRQSTDTQYF
TRBJ1-4 TRBD1 . TRBV4-3 TGCGCCAGCAGCCTGCGGACAGGGCAATTTGAAAAACTGTTTTTT CASSLRTGQFEKLFF
TRBJ2-3 . . TRBV15 TGTGCCACCAGCCGGACAGATCTCACAGATACACAGTATTTT CATSRTDLTDTQYF
TRBJ1-6 . . TRBV5-1 TGCGCCAGCAGCTTGGGCGGTGCCGGGAGGTCACCCCTCCACTTT CASSLGGAGRSPLHF
TRBJ1-1 . few TRBV5-4 TGTGCCAGCAGCTTGGCCGGGGTCGTCGACACTGAAGCTTTCTTT CASSLAGVVDTEAFF
TRBJ2-7 . . TRBV29-1 TGCAGCGTTAGGCCGGGGGCGGGAGAGCAGTACTTC CSVRPGAGEQYF
TRBJ1-5 TRBD1 . TRBV18 TGTGCCAGCTCACCCCCGCCCGGGACAGGGATGAATAGCAATCAGCCCCAGCATTTT CASSPPPGTGMNSNQPQHF
TRBJ1-1 . many TRBV5-6 TGTGCCAGCAGCCCTATCCGACAGGTGAACACTGAAGCTTTCTTT CASSPIRQVNTEAFF
TRBJ2-7 . . TRBV20-1 TGCAGTGCTGCGGATGAGGAGCAGTACTTC CSAADEEQYF
TRBJ2-3 . . TRBV7-2 TGTGCCAGCAGATCACGGGGGTTCCCGGCAGGAGATACGCAGTATTTT CASRSRGFPAGDTQYF
TRBJ1-1 . . TRBV6-2/TRBV6-3 TGTGCCAGCAGTTACTCTCGGGACGGCAAACTAATGAACACTGAAGCTTTCTTT CASSYSRDGKLMNTEAFF
TRBJ1-2 . few TRBV12-2 TGTGCAAGTCGCCCTCCGGGAAGCGCCAACCCCTATGGCTACACCTTC CASRPPGSANPYGYTF
TRBJ2-5 TRBD2 . TRBV7-8 TGTGCCAGCAGCCAAGAGGGCGGGAGGGCCATCCAGACCCAGTACTTC CASSQEGGRAIQTQYF
TRBJ1-5 . few TRBV7-2 TGTGCCAGCAGCTCCCACAGGGCCCAGCCCCAGCATTTT CASSSHRAQPQHF
TRBJ1-1 . many TRBV29-1 TGCAGCGTTATGGGTCGGAGCTCGCGCACTGAAGCTTTCTTT CSVMGRSSRTEAFF
TRBJ1-2 . . TRBV3-1 TGTGCCAGCCGCGGAGGCAGGGGCGATGGCTACACCTTC CASRGGRGDGYTF
TRBJ2-7 . once TRBV28 TGTGCCAGCAGTTTGGCCCCGTACTCCTACGAGCAGTACTTC CASSLAPYSYEQYF
TRBJ2-7 TRBD2 few TRBV11-2 TGTGCCAGCAGAATGACTAGCGGGGGGTCGTACGAGCAGTACTTC CASRMTSGGSYEQYF
TRBJ2-1 TRBD1 . TRBV7-3 TGTGCCAGCGGGACAGGGGGCCATGAGCAGTTCTTC CASGTGGHEQFF
TRBJ2-5 TRBD2 few TRBV2 TGTGCCAGCAGTGCGTCTAGCGGGAGCCCGGAGACCCAGTACTTC CASSASSGSPETQYF
TRBJ1-4 . . TRBV7-2 TGTGCCAGCAGCCCCGGACAGTTTGAAAAACTGTTTTTT CASSPGQFEKLFF
TRBJ1-5 . . TRBV30 TGTGCCTGGAGTGGGGGGGCTTATAGCAATCAGCCCCAGCATTTT CAWSGGAYSNQPQHF
TRBJ2-7 . . TRBV9 TGTGCCAGCAGCCCGGGAGTAGTAAACTACGAGCAGTACTTC CASSPGVVNYEQYF
TRBJ2-3 . few TRBV24-1 TGTGCCACCAGTGGGGCCTCAGATACGCAGTATTTT CATSGASDTQYF
TRBJ1-3 . few TRBV10-3 TGTGCCATCAGCCGGGGCACTCGCTCTGGAAACACCATATATTTT CAISRGTRSGNTIYF
TRBJ1-5 TRBD1 few TRBV10-3 TGTGCCATCAGTGAGAGGACAGGAACTCAGCCCCAGCATTTT CAISERTGTQPQHF
TRBJ1-2 . . TRBV4-1 TGCGCCAGCAGCCAAGAGCTTTTCGTAAACAGGGGCTACACCTTC CASSQELFVNRGYTF
TRBJ1-2 . many TRBV20-1 TGCAGTGGGTCGGAGGGCGTAGGTTATGAGAGCTACACCTTC CSGSEGVGYESYTF